This TCR beta chain was identified in a study of control samples from healthy donors and cancer patients. Trimming removed 4 bases from V and 3 bases from J, with 8 bases in between. The CDR3 contains 13 residues. CDR1 is KGHSH, CDR2 LQKENI, per germline. In this sample, this clone turned up a few times. The table came from immunoSEQ multiplex PCR; TCRdb's copy has only in-frame clones and leaves some out. Found here are some 49,000 clones, 65% to 90% of them singletons; the top ten hold less than 3.5%. The sequenced sample was PBMCs. This clonotype was sampled from a woman between 45 and 60 years old with lung cancer. V and J are TRBV18 and TRBJ2-3; D unclear. CDR3 nucleotide sequence: TGTGCCAGCTCACTGAGGTCAACAGATACGCAGTATTTT. Translation: CASSLRSTDTQYF.